Below are 24 T cell receptor beta chains sequenced from a single sample in a study of long-term antiretroviral therapy in people with HIV (dated by TCRdb to 2021 to 2024). The immunoSEQ hsTCRB v3.0 assay was used at survey level resolution to sequence the TRB variable region. Held by TCRdb, this immuneACCESS table contains in-frame sequences only and omits some clones. Under half of the omission traces to an unresolved V gene where checked; the cause of the rest is unknown. The sample has 25,000 to 35,000 clones on record, around 90% of them singletons. Roughly 4% of the sample goes to the ten largest clones. The sample consisted of unsorted PBMCs, taken 1.8 years after starting antiretroviral therapy. The receptors come from a woman between 18 and 29 years old with HIV.

This chain connects TRBV19 to TRBJ2-1, with 7 bases identical to TRBD2. After removal of 11 bases from V and 4 bases from J, the junction contained 11 bases not matched to a gene. CDR1 and CDR2 from the germline V gene are LNHDA and SQIVND (reference sequence). This CDR3 contains 14 residues. CDR3 DNA sequence: TGTGCCGCGGGCGGTTCTAGCGGATACAATGAGCAGTTCTTC. Its translation is CAAGGSSGYNEQFF. The variable domain in full, with the rest retrieved from reference TRBV19 and TRBJ2-1, is DGGITQSPKYLFRKEGQNVTLSCEQNLNHDAMYWYRQDPGQGLRLIYYSQIVNDFQKGDIAEGYSVSREKKESFPLTVTSAQKNPTAFYLCAAGGSSGYNEQFFGPGTRLTVL.

The rearrangement joins TRBV28 to TRBJ2-7; D is unclear. Trimming pared 6 bases from V and 0 bases from J, leaving 18 bases between. Germline V gene sequence: CDR1 MDHEN, CDR2 SYDVKM. The CDR3 is 16 residues long. In DNA form, the CDR3 reads TGTGCCAGCAGGGGTATGCGGTCAGGCACCTCCTACGAGCAGTACTTC. Its protein is CASRGMRSGTSYEQYF.

This sequence joins TRBV12-5 and TRBJ2-1; TRBD1 aligns across 8 bases. Germline lookup yields CDR1 LGHNT and CDR2 FRNRAP. This CDR3 spans 15 amino acids. Unmatched junction bases numbered 6, after V lost 1 base and J lost 7 bases. This CDR3 is CASGLDDRGLNEQFF. The CDR3, as DNA: TGTGCTAGTGGTTTGGATGACAGGGGTTTGAATGAGCAGTTCTTC.

Concerning this clone itself: This CDR3 is also generated by other DNA sequences in the sample. This rearrangement joins TRBV5-4 to TRBJ2-7, with 9 bases matching TRBD1. Germline-derived CDR1 and CDR2 are SGHNT and YYREEE (reference sequence). Trimming at V came to 0 bases and at J to 2 bases, leaving 3 bases not matched to a gene. The CDR3 is 15 residues long. The CDR3 DNA is TGTGCCAGCAGCTTGGCGGGACAGGGTACCTACGAGCAGTACTTC. Its protein is CASSLAGQGTYEQYF.

With regard to this clone: Within the sample, other DNA sequences also encode this same CDR3. Written as DNA, the CDR3 is TGTGCCAGCAGTTCGGAGATCTCTGGGGCCAACGTCCTGACTTTC. Its protein is CASSSEISGANVLTF. The chain recombines TRBV27 with TRBJ2-6; D remains unclear. Germline lookup yields CDR1 MNHEY and CDR2 SMNVEV (reference sequence). This CDR3 has 15 residues. V dropped 4 bases and J dropped 0 bases, with 7 bases sitting between them.

This chain connects TRBV27 to TRBJ2-1, with D possibly TRBD1 on 6 matching bases. This CDR3 region has 14 residues. Trimming pared 4 bases from V and 3 bases from J, leaving 10 bases between. Germline V gene lookup returns CDR1 MNHEY and CDR2 SMNVEV (reference sequence). The CDR3 nucleotides are TGTGCCAGCAGTTCTGGACAGCTCTACAATGAGCAGTTCTTC. Translating it yields CASSSGQLYNEQFF.

This clone occurred once. The rearrangement joins TRBV15 to TRBJ2-7; 8 bases fit TRBD2. V lost 8 bases, J lost 2 bases, and 8 bases stayed unmatched. This CDR3 has 14 residues. Germline assignment: CDR1 LNHNV and CDR2 YYDKDF (reference sequence). The CDR3 region has the DNA TGTGCCACCGGTAGCGGGACCCACGCCTACGAGCAGTACTTC. It specifies CATGSGTHAYEQYF.

The V call is TRBV11-2, the J call TRBJ2-7; 10 nucleotides line up with TRBD1. V lost 4 bases and J lost 3; bases outside the gene matches: 6. CDR3 size: 15 residues. Germline values: CDR1 SGHAT, CDR2 FQNNGV. CDR3 residues: CASSSRDRGDYEQYF. The CDR3 bases are TGTGCCAGCAGCTCCAGGGACAGGGGCGACTACGAGCAGTACTTC.

V is TRBV10-2 and J is TRBJ2-1, with TRBD1 as a possible D gene (6 bases). Germline V gene sequence: CDR1 WSHSY, CDR2 SAAADI. V was clipped by 7 bases and J by 10 bases, with 14 bases between them. There are 12 residues in the CDR3. The CDR3 sequence is CASIGLRGEQFF. The CDR3, as DNA: TGCGCCAGCATTGGACTGAGGGGGGAGCAGTTCTTC.

The chain couples TRBV11-2 to TRBJ1-2; maybe TRBD1 (5 bases). Per the germline V gene, CDR1 is SGHAT and CDR2 is FQNNGV. With 6 bases removed from V and 4 bases from J, the gap between germline ends came to 15 bases. The CDR3 is 14 residues long. CDR3 DNA: TGTGCCAGCAGTCCGCGGACACAGGCCTATGGCTACACCTTC. Translating it yields CASSPRTQAYGYTF.

This clone was seen once. The rearrangement links TRBV19 to TRBJ2-5; D tentatively fits TRBD1 or TRBD2 (5 bases each). V gave up 0 bases and J gave up 5 bases, with 13 bases separating them. Germline assignment: CDR1 LNHDA and CDR2 SQIVND (reference sequence). This CDR3 is built from 15 residues. The CDR3 DNA sequence: TGTGCCAGTAGTATAGAGGGACCAGGGCGGGAGACCCAGTACTTC. Translation gives CASSIEGPGRETQYF.

This chain joins TRBV27 and TRBJ2-3; 7 positions match TRBD2. CDR3 size: 14 residues. Germline V gene data show CDR1 as MNHEY and CDR2 as SMNVEV (reference sequence). The trim removed 7 bases at V and 3 bases at J, leaving 7 bases unmatched. The CDR3 protein is CASIPSGGTDTQYF. CDR3 coding DNA: TGTGCCAGCATCCCCTCCGGGGGGACAGATACGCAGTATTTT.

This chain connects TRBV7-8 to TRBJ2-1; D is uncertain. V lost 4 bases, J lost 2 bases, and 12 bases lay in between. Germline V gene sequence: CDR1 SGHVS, CDR2 FQNEAQ. The CDR3 spans 15 residues. The CDR3 sequence: CASSSRSLTYNEQFF. CDR3 bases: TGTGCCAGCAGCTCCAGGAGTCTTACCTACAATGAGCAGTTCTTC.

The chain uses TRBV5-1 and TRBJ1-4, with D tentatively TRBD1 (5 bases). The germline gives CDR1 SGHRS, CDR2 YFSETQ. The germline V and J ends were trimmed by 7 bases and 7 bases, with 14 bases remaining between them. The CDR3 totals 13 residues. The CDR3 nucleotides read TGCGCCAGCTCCCCCCAGCAGGGTGAAAAACTGTTTTTT. This codes for CASSPQQGEKLFF. Using reference TRBV5-1 and TRBJ1-4 for the parts outside the CDR3, the full variable domain is KAGVTQTPRYLIKTRGQQVTLSCSPISGHRSVSWYQQTPGQGLQFLFEYFSETQRNKGNFPGRFSGRQFSNSRSEMNVSTLELGDSALYLCASSPQQGEKLFFGSGTQLSVL.

The chain uses TRBV19 and TRBJ2-2; D remains unclear. Trimming stripped 9 bases from V and 6 bases from J, with 20 bases between. This CDR3 is 15 amino acids long. Germline V CDR1 and CDR2: LNHDA, SQIVND (reference sequence). The CDR3 here is CASHGLDAPAGELFF. Here the CDR3 DNA reads TGTGCCAGCCACGGTTTGGACGCCCCTGCCGGGGAGCTGTTTTTT.

The chain has TRBV11-2 and TRBJ2-1; 9 bases map to TRBD2. J gave up 2 bases and V 3 bases, and 8 bases lay outside the gene matches. The CDR3 contains 17 residues. Germline V gene sequence: CDR1 SGHAT, CDR2 FQNNGV. Here the CDR3 DNA reads TGTGCCAGCAGCTTGAATCCGCTAGCGGGGCCCTACAATGAGCAGTTCTTC. Translation: CASSLNPLAGPYNEQFF.

The CDR3 nucleotides read TGTGCCAGTAGATCACAGGGGGCGAGCAATCAGCCCCAGCATTTT. Encoded protein: CASRSQGASNQPQHF. The chain has TRBV19 and TRBJ1-5; 9 bases are a match to TRBD1. J gave up 1 base and V 6 bases, and 4 bases lay outside the gene matches. The CDR3 length is 15 residues. Looked up from germline, CDR1 is LNHDA and CDR2 is SQIVND (reference sequence).

The chain carries TRBV6-5 and TRBJ2-2; the D is unclear. V was trimmed by 4 bases and J by 6 bases, leaving 9 bases between them. This CDR3 contains 13 residues. Germline-derived CDR1 and CDR2 are MNHEY and SVGAGI. The CDR3 here is CASSSFDAGELFF. DNA of the CDR3: TGTGCCAGCAGTTCCTTCGACGCCGGGGAGCTGTTTTTT.

The gene calls are TRBV6-5 and TRBJ2-7; 10 nucleotides align to TRBD1. The V segment lost 5 bases and the J segment 1 base; nucleotides outside the gene matches: 2. The CDR3 totals 14 residues. Germline CDR1 is MNHEY and CDR2 is SVGAGI. The CDR3 sequence is CASSPGQGSYEQYF. The CDR3 bases are TGTGCCAGCAGTCCGGGACAGGGGTCCTACGAGCAGTACTTC.

This chain uses TRBV15 with TRBJ2-5; tentatively, D is TRBD1 (7 bases). The CDR3 runs to 14 residues. V lost 1 base and J lost 5, with 11 bases in between. Germline V gene lookup returns CDR1 LNHNV and CDR2 YYDKDF (reference sequence). The CDR3 loop reads CATSRGRGLETQYF. The CDR3 DNA sequence: TGTGCCACCAGCAGAGGGAGGGGGCTGGAGACCCAGTACTTC.

This chain links TRBV2 with TRBJ2-7; tentative D call: TRBD1 (6 bases). V gave up 8 bases and J gave up 5 bases, with 31 bases separating them. The CDR3 sequence is 18 residues long. The germline V gene encodes CDR1 SNHLY and CDR2 FYNNEI. CDR3 sequence reads: CASQILEATQGKLNEQYF. CDR3 nucleotide sequence: TGTGCCAGCCAGATTCTTGAGGCGACTCAGGGGAAGTTAAACGAGCAGTACTTC.

The table lists this clone with a count of one. The chain carries TRBV11-3 and TRBJ2-3; 9 nucleotides match TRBD2. Trimming cost V 3 bases and J 2 bases; bases outside gene matches: 9. The CDR3 runs to 17 residues. Germline V gene lookup returns CDR1 SGHNT and CDR2 YENEEA. CDR3 nucleotide sequence: TGTGCCAGCAGCTTCGGCGGGGGGGGACATTCCACAGATACGCAGTATTTT. Protein: CASSFGGGGHSTDTQYF.

This clone has only a few counts. The chain couples TRBV19 to TRBJ2-1; D is unresolved. Germline CDR1 reads LNHDA; CDR2 reads SQIVND (reference sequence). The CDR3 is made up of 12 amino acids. The germline V and J ends were trimmed by 9 bases and 0 bases, with 6 bases remaining between them. The CDR3 DNA sequence: TGTGCCAGCTGGAGCTCCTACAATGAGCAGTTCTTC. Its protein product is CASWSSYNEQFF.

Details on this clone: Different DNA sequences within this sample yield the same CDR3. This sequence joins TRBV5-1 and TRBJ1-1; D remains ambiguous. The CDR3 loop spans 12 amino acids. Trimming shortened V by 0 bases and J by 4 bases, and 4 bases separated the two germline ends. Germline CDR1 and CDR2: SGHRS and YFSETQ. CDR3 sequence reads: CASSLGSTEAFF. The CDR3 DNA reads TGCGCCAGCAGCTTGGGGAGCACTGAAGCTTTCTTT.